A selection of T cell receptor beta chains follows, all from one sample in a study of beta chain features in type 1 diabetes. Sequencing was performed with immunoSEQ multiplex PCR; in TCRdb, only in-frame clones are kept and a portion is missing. Of hundreds of thousands of clones detected, roughly 16% appear once; the ten largest clones hold 0.09% to 0.095%. The sample taken for sequencing was naive CD4+ T cells from blood. These receptor sequences come from a man between 18 and 29 years old in good health. Each CDR3 is given with its conserved first and last residue. A D gene is named only where the DNA matches it firmly. Not every row has a clone size; where given, it reads once, few, many or a size class.

D: .; V: TRBV7-9; size: .; J: TRBJ2-3; CDR3: CAGVIQGTAATQYF; DNA: TGTGCCGGTGTAATTCAAGGAACTGCCGCCACGCAGTATTTT
D: TRBD1; V: TRBV19; size: .; J: TRBJ2-7; CDR3: CASSVISGQGSYEQYF; DNA: TGTGCCAGTAGTGTAATATCGGGACAGGGCTCCTACGAGCAGTACTTC
D: .; V: TRBV30; size: .; J: TRBJ1-6; CDR3: CARQSSYNSPLHF; DNA: TGTGCCCGCCAGAGCTCCTATAATTCACCCCTCCACTTT
D: .; V: TRBV7-9; size: .; J: TRBJ2-7; CDR3: CASSSNPYEQYF; DNA: TGTGCCAGCAGCTCCAATCCCTACGAGCAGTACTTC
D: .; V: TRBV4-2; size: few; J: TRBJ2-1; CDR3: CASSQDGGRTNEQFF; DNA: TGTGCCAGCAGCCAAGATGGGGGACGGACCAATGAGCAGTTCTTC
D: TRBD2; V: TRBV9; size: .; J: TRBJ2-1; CDR3: CASSADGLAPSRGEFF; DNA: TGTGCCAGCAGCGCCGACGGACTAGCGCCCTCTAGGGGGGAGTTCTTC
D: .; V: TRBV19; size: .; J: TRBJ2-5; CDR3: CASSTVRVETQYF; DNA: TGTGCCAGTAGTACGGTCAGGGTAGAGACCCAGTACTTC
D: TRBD2; V: TRBV5-4; size: .; J: TRBJ2-5; CDR3: CASSLGTSGGNTQYF; DNA: TGTGCCAGCAGCTTAGGGACTAGCGGGGGGAACACCCAGTACTTC
D: .; V: TRBV21-1; size: few; J: TRBJ2-7; CDR3: CASSKVEGDHEQYF; DNA: TGTGCCAGCAGCAAAGTGGAGGGCGACCACGAGCAGTACTTC
D: TRBD2; V: TRBV7-9; size: few; J: TRBJ2-3; CDR3: CASSGRASGRSGDTQYF; DNA: TGTGCCAGCAGCGGAAGGGCTAGCGGGAGGTCGGGGGATACGCAGTATTTT
D: .; V: TRBV23-1; size: few; J: TRBJ2-1; CDR3: CASSWGWWSSYNEQFF; DNA: TGCGCCAGCAGTTGGGGGTGGTGGAGCTCCTACAATGAGCAGTTCTTC
D: TRBD2; V: TRBV19; size: .; J: TRBJ2-3; CDR3: CASSGRITDTQYF; DNA: TGTGCCAGTAGCGGGAGGATCACAGATACGCAGTATTTT
D: .; V: TRBV4-1; size: .; J: TRBJ1-5; CDR3: CASSPTGFTNQPQHF; DNA: TGCGCCAGCAGCCCCACAGGGTTTACCAATCAGCCCCAGCATTTT
D: TRBD1; V: TRBV7-9; size: .; J: TRBJ2-1; CDR3: CASSPPYGQGVISGQFF; DNA: TGTGCCAGCAGCCCTCCTTACGGACAGGGAGTTATAAGCGGGCAGTTCTTC
D: .; V: TRBV6-1; size: .; J: TRBJ2-1; CDR3: CASSGVIRFSYNEQFF; DNA: TGTGCCAGCAGTGGGGTAATACGATTCTCCTACAATGAGCAGTTCTTC
D: .; V: TRBV11-2; size: few; J: TRBJ1-2; CDR3: CASAMDGYGYTF; DNA: TGTGCCAGCGCTATGGACGGCTATGGCTACACCTTC
D: .; V: TRBV28; size: .; J: TRBJ2-5; CDR3: CASSPETGVKETQYF; DNA: TGTGCCAGCAGTCCCGAGACAGGTGTGAAAGAGACCCAGTACTTC
D: .; V: TRBV28; size: few; J: TRBJ2-4; CDR3: CASTEGYKNIQYF; DNA: TGTGCCAGCACGGAGGGGTACAAAAACATTCAGTACTTC
D: .; V: TRBV6-1; size: few; J: TRBJ2-7; CDR3: CASSERTVVPMVEQYF; DNA: TGTGCCAGCAGTGAACGGACAGTTGTTCCTATGGTCGAGCAGTACTTC
D: .; V: TRBV9; size: few; J: TRBJ1-4; CDR3: CASSVGAVVEKLFF; DNA: TGTGCCAGCAGCGTGGGGGCAGTCGTAGAAAAACTGTTTTTT
D: TRBD2; V: TRBV28; size: few; J: TRBJ2-1; CDR3: CASSLPTSGKNEQFF; DNA: TGTGCCAGCAGTTTACCTACTAGCGGGAAGAATGAGCAGTTCTTC
D: .; V: TRBV6-5; size: few; J: TRBJ2-5; CDR3: CASSTGGRPVSQYF; DNA: TGTGCCAGCAGCACGGGGGGCCGCCCAGTGTCCCAGTACTTC
D: .; V: TRBV27; size: .; J: TRBJ1-2; CDR3: CASSFVQGVYYGYTF; DNA: TGTGCCAGCAGTTTCGTTCAGGGAGTATACTATGGCTACACCTTC
D: .; V: TRBV25-1; size: .; J: TRBJ1-2; CDR3: CASSGLGTDGDAYTF; DNA: TGTGCCAGCAGTGGCCTAGGGACGGATGGGGATGCCTACACCTTC
D: .; V: TRBV19; size: .; J: TRBJ1-2; CDR3: CASSFRGQRQPFNYGYTF; DNA: TGTGCCAGTAGCTTCCGTGGACAGCGACAACCGTTTAACTATGGCTACACCTTC
D: .; V: TRBV2; size: .; J: TRBJ1-3; CDR3: CASSVQPGNTIYF; DNA: TGTGCCAGCAGTGTACAGCCTGGAAACACCATATATTTT
D: .; V: TRBV2; size: .; J: TRBJ2-3; CDR3: CASNRDPTDTQYF; DNA: TGTGCCAGCAACCGGGACCCTACAGATACGCAGTATTTT
D: TRBD1; V: TRBV25-1; size: few; J: TRBJ1-2; CDR3: CASSVTGPSSYGYTF; DNA: TGTGCCAGCAGTGTGACAGGGCCTTCCTCCTATGGCTACACCTTC
D: TRBD2; V: TRBV6-1; size: .; J: TRBJ2-1; CDR3: CASSEARLAYIYNEQFF; DNA: TGTGCCAGCAGTGAAGCGCGACTAGCCTATATCTACAATGAGCAGTTCTTC
D: .; V: TRBV6-5; size: .; J: TRBJ2-1; CDR3: CASSRGTRNNEQFF; DNA: TGTGCCAGCAGTAGGGGCACGCGAAACAATGAGCAGTTCTTC
D: .; V: TRBV6-5; size: few; J: TRBJ1-1; CDR3: CASTSGTSGTEAFF; DNA: TGTGCCAGTACCAGTGGGACGAGCGGGACTGAAGCTTTCTTT
D: .; V: TRBV4-2; size: few; J: TRBJ2-7; CDR3: CASSQGPMTAYEQYF; DNA: TGTGCCAGCAGCCAGGGACCGATGACTGCCTACGAGCAGTACTTC
D: TRBD1; V: TRBV4-3; size: .; J: TRBJ2-7; CDR3: CASSQEGQTSYEQYF; DNA: TGCGCCAGCAGCCAAGAGGGACAGACCTCCTACGAGCAGTACTTC
D: .; V: TRBV14; size: many; J: TRBJ1-4; CDR3: CASSQRGFYEKLFF; DNA: TGTGCCAGCAGCCAGCGGGGGTTTTACGAAAAACTGTTTTTT
D: .; V: TRBV6-5; size: .; J: TRBJ1-6; CDR3: CASSYADSPGGSPLHF; DNA: TGTGCCAGCAGTTACGCTGACTCCCCAGGCGGTTCACCCCTCCACTTT